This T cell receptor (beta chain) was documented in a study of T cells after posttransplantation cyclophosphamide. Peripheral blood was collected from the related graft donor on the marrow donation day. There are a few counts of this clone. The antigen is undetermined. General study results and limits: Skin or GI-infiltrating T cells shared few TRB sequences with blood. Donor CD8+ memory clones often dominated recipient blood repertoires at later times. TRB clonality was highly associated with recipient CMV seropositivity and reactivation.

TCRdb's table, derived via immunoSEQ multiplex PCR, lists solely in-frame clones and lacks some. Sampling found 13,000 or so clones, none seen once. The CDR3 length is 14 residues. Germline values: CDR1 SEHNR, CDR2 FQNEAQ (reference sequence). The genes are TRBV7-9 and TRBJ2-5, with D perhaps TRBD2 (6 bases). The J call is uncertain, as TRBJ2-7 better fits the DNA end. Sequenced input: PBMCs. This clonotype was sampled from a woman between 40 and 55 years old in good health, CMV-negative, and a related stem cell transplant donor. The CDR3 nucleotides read TGTGCCAGCAGCTCATCCGGGACTCCCAACGAGCAGTACTTC. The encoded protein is CASSSSGTPNEQYF.